This passage covers 16 T cell receptor beta chains from one sample sequenced in a study of cytomegalovirus exposure and HLA in healthy donors. It was with 60 Vbeta and 13 Jbeta primers that the PCR ran. The protocol was immunoSEQ multiplex PCR, while the TCRdb copy is restricted to in-frame clones and leaves out a portion. This sample has 180,000 or so clones; just under 80% occur once, and the top ten carry about 3%. Source material: PBMCs. These receptors all stem from a female donor in good health and CMV-seronegative.

The chain joins TRBV10-3 to TRBJ2-7, with TRBD1 matching over 7 bases. This CDR3 contains 13 residues. The trim removed 8 bases at V and 3 bases at J, leaving 7 bases unmatched. Germline assignment: CDR1 ENHRY and CDR2 SYGVKD. CDR3 residues: CAISGGPIYEQYF. The CDR3 DNA reads as TGTGCCATCTCAGGGGGACCTATCTACGAGCAGTACTTC.

The DNA of the CDR3 is TGTGCCTGGCAGGGGCCCCAGAACACCGGGGAGCTGTTTTTT. Protein product: CAWQGPQNTGELFF. The chain has TRBV30 and TRBJ2-2; perhaps TRBD1 as D (6 bases). Germline lookup yields CDR1 GTSNPN and CDR2 SVGIG (reference sequence). The CDR3 covers 14 residues. Deletions cut 5 bases from V and 1 base from J, with 11 bases between.

V and J are TRBV6-1 and TRBJ2-7, with TRBD2 as a possible D gene (6 bases). This CDR3 has 16 amino acids. Germline V gene lookup returns CDR1 MNHNS and CDR2 SASEGT. V was cut by 1 base and J by 1 base, with 14 bases left in between. In DNA, the CDR3 is TGTGCCAGCAGTGAAGGAGCCGGGAGTCATTCCTACGAGCAGTACTTC. Translated, it gives CASSEGAGSHSYEQYF.

V and J are TRBV29-1 and TRBJ1-1; TRBD1 is a possible D gene (6 bases). Trimming removed 5 bases from V and 0 bases from J, with 13 bases in between. The length of the CDR3 is 14 residues. CDR1 is SQVTM, CDR2 ANQGSEA, per germline. The CDR3 DNA is TGCAGCGTTTTGGTAGGGACAATGAACACTGAAGCTTTCTTT. Its translation: CSVLVGTMNTEAFF.

The chain recombines TRBV7-6 with TRBJ1-2, with TRBD1 matching 11 bases. V shed 5 bases and J 7 bases; nucleotides not matched to a gene: 9. The CDR3 spans 15 residues. Germline CDR1 and CDR2: SGHVS and FNYEAQ. CDR3 in amino acids: CASSPGQGAIGGYTF. The CDR3 DNA is TGTGCCAGCAGCCCCGGACAGGGGGCTATTGGTGGCTACACCTTC. Combining the CDR3 with reference TRBV7-6 and TRBJ1-2 gives the whole variable domain GAGVSQSPRYKVTKRGQDVALRCDPISGHVSLYWYRQALGQGPEFLTYFNYEAQQDKSGLPNDRFSAERPEGSISTLTIQRTEQRDSAMYRCASSPGQGAIGGYTFGSGTRLTVV.

The rearrangement uses TRBV5-1 and TRBJ2-3, with 11 bases matching TRBD1. The CDR3 length is 17 residues. The germline CDR1 and CDR2 sequences are SGHRS and YFSETQ. V shed 5 bases and J 2 bases; nucleotides not matched to a gene: 10. In DNA, the CDR3 is TGCGCCAGCAGACAACGCAGGGACAGGGGGTACACAGATACGCAGTATTTT. Amino acid sequence: CASRQRRDRGYTDTQYF.

This clone was observed a few times. This chain uses TRBV6-5 with TRBJ2-7; maybe TRBD2 (6 bases). The CDR3 is 14 amino acids. Germline CDR1 and CDR2: MNHEY and SVGAGI. V dropped 4 bases and J dropped 0 bases, with 10 bases sitting between them. In DNA, the CDR3 is TGTGCCAGCAGTTTTGGGGGGAGCTCCTACGAGCAGTACTTC. It codes for CASSFGGSSYEQYF.

This clone appeared a single time. The J gene is TRBJ1-2, the V gene TRBV28; D remains unclear. The CDR3 totals 11 residues. V was clipped by 7 bases and J by 8 bases, with 11 bases between them. Per the germline V gene, CDR1 is MDHEN and CDR2 is SYDVKM. The DNA for the CDR3 is TGTGCCAGCACGAGCATCTACGGCTACACCTTC. As protein: CASTSIYGYTF.

This chain uses TRBV18 with TRBJ1-1, with 8 positions matching TRBD1. Germline CDR1 reads KGHSH; CDR2 reads LQKENI. This CDR3 spans 15 amino acids. Trimming cost V 3 bases and J 5 bases; bases outside gene matches: 8. The CDR3 sequence is CASSPWTGMRTEAFF. The DNA for the CDR3 is TGTGCCAGCTCACCTTGGACAGGGATGAGGACTGAAGCTTTCTTT.

The CDR3 is CASSDRGVRYGYTF. For the CDR3, the DNA is TGTGCCAGCAGCGACAGGGGAGTTAGGTATGGCTACACCTTC. The rearrangement uses TRBV2 and TRBJ1-2; TRBD1 matches 8 bases. Looked up from germline, CDR1 is SNHLY and CDR2 is FYNNEI. V lost 6 bases, J lost 5 bases, and 8 bases stayed unmatched. The CDR3 is made up of 14 amino acids.

This clone was observed once. An end of the junction differs from the germline gene, which may be a read error. The genes are TRBV7-9 and TRBJ2-3, with D possibly being TRBD2 (6 bases). CDR1 and CDR2 (germline): SEHNR, FQNEAQ (reference sequence). The CDR3 consists of 11 residues. The CDR3 loop is CASSDPSVISF. DNA of the CDR3: TGTGCCAGCAGCGACCCTAGCGTAATATCCTTT.

The rearrangement links TRBV6-1 to TRBJ2-7; a weak D match, TRBD2 (6 bases). The V gene's germline CDR1 is MNHNS and CDR2 SASEGT. The CDR3 sequence is 14 residues long. Trimming removed 3 bases at V and 6 bases at J, with 15 bases between. The CDR3 spells CASSDEGSGVEQYF. In DNA, the CDR3 is TGTGCCAGCAGTGACGAGGGGTCGGGGGTCGAGCAGTACTTC.

The rearrangement links TRBV4-1 to TRBJ2-7, with 7 bases that match TRBD1. The CDR3 contains 16 residues. Germline V gene data show CDR1 as MGHRA and CDR2 as YSYEKL. V was clipped by 1 base and J by 7 bases; unmatched bases: 13. The CDR3 loop is CASSQAPGQLYREQYF. CDR3 nucleotides: TGCGCCAGCAGCCAAGCCCCGGGACAGCTATATAGAGAGCAGTACTTC.

This chain links TRBV27 with TRBJ1-1; D may be TRBD1 (5 bases). This CDR3 has 13 amino acids. V gave up 11 bases and J gave up 1 base, with 14 bases separating them. CDR1 and CDR2 (germline): MNHEY, SMNVEV (reference sequence). CDR3 bases: TGTGCCGCCCAGCGGGGGACGAACACTGAAGCTTTCTTT. Its translation: CAAQRGTNTEAFF.

The J gene is TRBJ2-1, the V gene TRBV23-1; TRBD2 matches at 9 bases. TRBV23-1 is placed among ORFs of uncertain function. CDR3 length: 18 residues. Trimming took 8 bases from V and 0 from J; bases not matched to a gene: 14. In DNA, the CDR3 is TGCGCCAGCTCCGGGACTAGCCACGGATGTCTCTCCTACAATGAGCAGTTCTTC. Translation gives CASSGTSHGCLSYNEQFF.

This chain joins TRBV11-1 and TRBJ2-1, with a weak D call TRBD2 (5 bases). Germline V gene sequence: CDR1 SGHAT, CDR2 FQDESV (reference sequence). Trimming pared 5 bases from V and 5 bases from J, leaving 13 bases between. The CDR3 is 14 amino acids. This CDR3 reads CASSLTGLHNEQFF. The CDR3, as DNA: TGTGCCAGCAGCCTAACCGGACTGCACAATGAGCAGTTCTTC.